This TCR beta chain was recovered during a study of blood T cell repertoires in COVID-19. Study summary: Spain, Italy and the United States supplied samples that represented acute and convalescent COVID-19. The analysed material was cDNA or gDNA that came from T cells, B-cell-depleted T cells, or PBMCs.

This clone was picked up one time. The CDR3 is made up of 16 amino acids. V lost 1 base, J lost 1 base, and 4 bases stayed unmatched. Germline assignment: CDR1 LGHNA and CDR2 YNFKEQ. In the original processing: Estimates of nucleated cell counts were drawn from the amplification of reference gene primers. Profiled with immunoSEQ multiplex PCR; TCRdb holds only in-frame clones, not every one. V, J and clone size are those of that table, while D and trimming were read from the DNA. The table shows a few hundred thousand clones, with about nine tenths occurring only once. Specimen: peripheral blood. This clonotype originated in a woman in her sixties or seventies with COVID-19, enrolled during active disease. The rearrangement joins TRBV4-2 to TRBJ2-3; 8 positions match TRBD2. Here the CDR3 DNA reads TGTGCCAGCAGCCAAGCGTCAGCGGGGGGCACAGATACGCAGTATTTT. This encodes CASSQASAGGTDTQYF.